Listed below are T cell receptor beta chains from one sample, sequenced in a study of blood T cells in healthy people across ages. TCRdb re-derived calls from the 5' RACE reads in MiXCR, one entry per CDR3 protein. The data hold 650,000 or so distinct CDR3 sequences, with 52% observed a single time. Sequences were obtained from blood. These receptors were obtained from a woman older than 75 in good health. Each CDR3 is given with its conserved first and last residue. A D gene is named only where the DNA matches it firmly. Rows may omit the clone size; those that give it use once, few, many or a size class.

TRBV12-3/TRBV12-4	TRBJ2-2	NA	TRBD1	TGTGCCAGCAGTTGGACAGGGGCTGGCGGGGAGCTGTTTTTT	CASSWTGAGGELFF
TRBV29-1	TRBJ2-5	many	TRBD2	TGCAGCGAGTGGGGACTAGCGAACCAAGAGACCCAGTACTTC	CSEWGLANQETQYF
TRBV7-9	TRBJ2-1	NA	NA	TGTGCCAGCAGCTCGGGTATGGGCACGTTCTTC	CASSSGMGTFF
TRBV7-2	TRBJ2-1	NA	TRBD2	TGTGCCAGCAGTTCGACTAGCGGGAGGGGGGATGAGCAGTTCTTC	CASSSTSGRGDEQFF
TRBV20-1	TRBJ1-4	NA	NA	TGCAGTGGAGGGGGGGACATGAATGAAAAACTGTTTTTT	CSGGGDMNEKLFF
TRBV28	TRBJ2-2	few	NA	TGTGCCAGCAGTCCTACAAGGGGCCTTGGCACCGGGGAGCTGTTTTTT	CASSPTRGLGTGELFF
TRBV29-1	TRBJ2-2	once	NA	TGCAGCGTTGTCAGTGGTTCAGGGAACACCGGGGAGCTGTTTTTT	CSVVSGSGNTGELFF
TRBV29-1	TRBJ2-3	many	TRBD1	TGCAGCGTAGGACAGGGCGTTTACGATACGCAGTATTTT	CSVGQGVYDTQYF
TRBV18	TRBJ2-7	NA	TRBD1	TGTGCCAGCTCACAAGACAGGGATCGGTCCTACGAGCAGTACTTC	CASSQDRDRSYEQYF
TRBV9	TRBJ1-2	NA	NA	TGTGCCAGCAGCGTCACAGGGTCGGGTAACTATGGCTACACCTTC	CASSVTGSGNYGYTF
TRBV29-1	TRBJ1-6	NA	NA	TGCAGCGTCGCCACAGGGAAAGATAATTCACCCCTCCACTTT	CSVATGKDNSPLHF
TRBV15	TRBJ1-2	NA	TRBD1	TGTGCCACCAGCAACCGACAGGGGGCTGCCCAGGGCTATGGCTACACCTTC	CATSNRQGAAQGYGYTF
TRBV6-5	TRBJ2-7	NA	TRBD2	TGTGCCAGCAGTACCCGGGACTACTCCTACGAGCAGTACTTC	CASSTRDYSYEQYF
TRBV29-1	TRBJ1-4	many	NA	TGCAGCGGTCGGGTCGGGAATGAAAAACTGTTTTTT	CSGRVGNEKLFF
TRBV15	TRBJ1-4	NA	NA	TGTGCCACCAGCGAAAGCCCACAGGACTATGAAAAACTGTTTTTT	CATSESPQDYEKLFF
TRBV29-1	TRBJ2-1	NA	TRBD1	TGCAGCGTTGGGGGGGAACAGGGGGTAATTGAGCAGTTCTTC	CSVGGEQGVIEQFF
TRBV2	TRBJ1-5	NA	NA	TGTGCCAGCAGCAGGGCCGGGAGCAATCAGCCCCAGCATTTT	CASSRAGSNQPQHF
TRBV28	TRBJ1-5	many	NA	TGTGCCAGCAGTTTATATAGGGGCGAGGGTCAGCCCCAGCATTTT	CASSLYRGEGQPQHF
TRBV20-1	TRBJ2-7	NA	TRBD1	TGCAGTGCTAGAGATGAAGGGGGCGGACAATTCAGACAAAAAGCCTACGAGCAGTACTTC	CSARDEGGGQFRQKAYEQYF
TRBV7-9	TRBJ2-6	NA	TRBD1	TGTGCCAGCAGCACCCAACCGGGACAGGGTAGCTCTGGGGCCAACGTCCTGACTTTC	CASSTQPGQGSSGANVLTF
TRBV18	TRBJ2-2	NA	NA	TGTGCCAGCTTTTCTTCGGGACTCCCGACCGGGGAGCTGTTTTTT	CASFSSGLPTGELFF
TRBV3-1	TRBJ2-3	many	NA	TGTGCCAGCAGCCTCGCGCATGATACGCAGTATTTT	CASSLAHDTQYF
TRBV14	TRBJ2-1	NA	TRBD2	TGTGCCAGCAGCCATCCCGGGACTAGTCCGTTCTTC	CASSHPGTSPFF
TRBV5-1	TRBJ2-3	few	NA	TGCGCCAGCAGCTCCACCTCGCCGGGACAACCCACAGATACGCAGTATTTT	CASSSTSPGQPTDTQYF
TRBV20-1	TRBJ2-7	NA	NA	TGCAGTGCTAGAGGGGGCGAAAGCTACGAGCAGTACTTC	CSARGGESYEQYF
TRBV15	TRBJ2-2	few	NA	TGTGCCACCAGCAGAGATCAGTTTGATAGGGTTAACACCGGGGAGCTGTTTTTT	CATSRDQFDRVNTGELFF
TRBV7-9	TRBJ2-2	few	NA	TGTGCCAGCAGCCAACCACTCATCACGGGGGCCGGGGAGCTGTTTTTT	CASSQPLITGAGELFF
TRBV25-1	TRBJ1-3	NA	NA	TGTGCCAGCAGAGACTATGGCTCTGGAAACACCATATATTTT	CASRDYGSGNTIYF
TRBV5-1	TRBJ2-4	NA	NA	TGCGCCAGCAGCGTAGTGGGGGCGGGAGAGCAGTACTTC	CASSVVGAGEQYF
TRBV14	TRBJ2-7	NA	TRBD2	TGTGCCAGCAGCCAAGGAGCTAGCGGGGGCTACGAGCAGTACTTC	CASSQGASGGYEQYF
TRBV20-1	TRBJ2-7	NA	NA	TGCAGTGCTAACAGGAAATACGAGCAGTACTTC	CSANRKYEQYF
TRBV6-2/TRBV6-3	TRBJ2-2	NA	NA	TGTGCCAGCAGTTGGGACCAGCAGGTTGTGAACACCGGGGAGCTGTTTTTT	CASSWDQQVVNTGELFF
TRBV7-3	TRBJ2-2	once	NA	TGTGCCAGCAGCCGAGATCTAGCGACCGGGGAGCTGTTTTTT	CASSRDLATGELFF
TRBV4-1	TRBJ2-7	many	NA	TGCGCCAGCCCCCTACTGGAGATCTACGAGCAGTACTTC	CASPLLEIYEQYF
TRBV10-3	TRBJ1-1	few	TRBD1	TGTGCCATCAGGGCTGGTCAGGGGGCCGCTGAAACTTTCTTT	CAIRAGQGAAETFF
TRBV5-1	TRBJ2-3	NA	NA	TGCGCCAGCTGGCATGGGCAGGGGTTTACAGATACGCAGTATTTT	CASWHGQGFTDTQYF
TRBV12-3/TRBV12-4	TRBJ1-4	NA	NA	TGTGCCAGCAGTTTAGCGTCCGGGGGAGAAAAACTGTTTTTT	CASSLASGGEKLFF
TRBV7-2	TRBJ2-2	NA	NA	TGTGCCAGCAGTCGAGGGAGCTCGAACACCGGGGAGCTGTTTTTT	CASSRGSSNTGELFF
TRBV15	TRBJ2-5	NA	TRBD2	TGTGCCACCAGTAGGGACGGGGGGGCCATAGAGACCCAGTACTTC	CATSRDGGAIETQYF
TRBV11-3	TRBJ2-1	NA	NA	TGTGCCAGCAGTCCCGGGGGTTCGGTAAACAATGAGCAGTTCTTC	CASSPGGSVNNEQFF
TRBV27	TRBJ1-5	NA	NA	TGTGCCAGCAGTCCCCACGGAGGCAATCAGCCCCAGCATTTT	CASSPHGGNQPQHF
TRBV12-3/TRBV12-4	TRBJ1-1	NA	TRBD1	TGTGCCAGCAGGGGACAGGAGGACACTGAAGCTTTCTTT	CASRGQEDTEAFF
TRBV29-1	TRBJ1-1	NA	TRBD1	TGCAGCGGGACACAGGGGGCTGCCGCCACTGAAGCTTTCTTT	CSGTQGAAATEAFF
TRBV5-1	TRBJ2-1	NA	TRBD2	TGCGCCAGCAGTCTAGCGGGATACTTCTACAATGAGCAGTTCTTC	CASSLAGYFYNEQFF
TRBV3-1	TRBJ1-1	NA	NA	TGTGCCAGCAGCAGAAGCGGGACATCAGACACTGAAGCTTTCTTT	CASSRSGTSDTEAFF
TRBV27	TRBJ1-1	few	TRBD1	TGTGCCAGCAGTTTTTTCAGGGGGCGGGGCACTGAAGCTTTCTTT	CASSFFRGRGTEAFF
TRBV10-3	TRBJ1-6	NA	TRBD1	TGTGCCATCAGAAAGGGGGCCTCCCTCCACTTT	CAIRKGASLHF
TRBV29-1	TRBJ2-5	NA	NA	TGCAGCTCGCACCTTCAAGAGACCCAGTACTTC	CSSHLQETQYF
TRBV7-9	TRBJ1-4	NA	NA	TGTGCCAGCAGCTTTTCACACAGCCTAAATGAAAAACTGTTTTTT	CASSFSHSLNEKLFF